The TCR beta chain described here comes from a study of cytomegalovirus exposure and HLA in healthy donors. Findings and limits, study-wide: A previous analysis found most TCR beta V segments productive roughly 90% or roughly 30% of the time. The investigators catalogued 150 to 200 TCR beta chains as cytomegalovirus-associated.

Germline V gene sequence: CDR1 LNHDA, CDR2 SQIVND (reference sequence). Trimming left V 9 bases short and J 3 bases short, with 15 bases between. The CDR3 is made up of 15 amino acids. Donors sampled were nominally healthy, though unrecorded immune exposures were likely. This clone was seen only once. Its specificity is not known. The PCR contained 60 Vbeta and 13 Jbeta primers. Sequencing used immunoSEQ multiplex PCR; TCRdb keeps in-frame clones, though not all of them. The table lists roughly 74,000 clones, 78% of them singletons. Sequenced input: PBMCs. This clonotype was sampled from a man in his forties or fifties in good health and CMV-seronegative. J is TRBJ1-6 and V is TRBV19; D is perhaps TRBD1 (6 bases). The CDR3 sequence: CASREGVGYNSPLHF. CDR3 nucleotides: TGTGCCAGCAGGGAGGGGGTAGGCTATAATTCACCCCTCCACTTT. The entire variable domain, with the rest obtained from reference TRBV19 and TRBJ1-6, is as follows: DGGITQSPKYLFRKEGQNVTLSCEQNLNHDAMYWYRQDPGQGLRLIYYSQIVNDFQKGDIAEGYSVSREKKESFPLTVTSAQKNPTAFYLCASREGVGYNSPLHFGNGTRLTVT.